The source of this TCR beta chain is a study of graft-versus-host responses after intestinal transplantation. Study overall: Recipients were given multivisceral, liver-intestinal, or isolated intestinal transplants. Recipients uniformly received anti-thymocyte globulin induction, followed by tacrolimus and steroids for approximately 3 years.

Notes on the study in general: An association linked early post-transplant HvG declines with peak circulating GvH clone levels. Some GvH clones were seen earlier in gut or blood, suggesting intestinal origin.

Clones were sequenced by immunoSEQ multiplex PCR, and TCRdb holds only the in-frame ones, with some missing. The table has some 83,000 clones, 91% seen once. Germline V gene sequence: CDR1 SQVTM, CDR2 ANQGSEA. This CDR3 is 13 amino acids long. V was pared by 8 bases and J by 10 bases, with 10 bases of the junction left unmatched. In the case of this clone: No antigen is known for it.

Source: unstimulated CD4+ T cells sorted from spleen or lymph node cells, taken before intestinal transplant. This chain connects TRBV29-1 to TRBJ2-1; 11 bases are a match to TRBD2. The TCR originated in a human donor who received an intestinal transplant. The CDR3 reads CSLSGGAPREQFF. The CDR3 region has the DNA TGCAGCCTTAGCGGGGGGGCCCCTAGGGAGCAGTTCTTC.